This TCR beta chain derives from a study of T cell responses to AZD1222 COVID-19 vaccine. Notes on the study in general: Females outnumbered males among donors, who were mostly white British; clonal diversity was possibly underestimated.

Regarding this clone: Its antigen remains unidentified.

Second-dose timings of about 4 or about 12 weeks were pooled. CDR1 is SGHRS and CDR2 is YFSETQ in the germline V gene. Trimming shortened V by 1 base and J by 2 bases, and 11 bases separated the two germline ends. CDR3 length: 15 residues. Measured with immunoSEQ multiplex PCR; TCRdb has only the in-frame clones, and not every one. The sample has 150,000 or so clones, 80% to 95% seen once; the top ten hold over 1%. Sample: peripheral blood, taken 28 days after the second AZD1222 dose. The sequence derives from an adult who received the AZD1222 COVID-19 vaccine. The rearrangement joins TRBV5-1 to TRBJ2-3; D call uncertain. CDR3 protein: CASSLFRQVTDTQYF. CDR3 nucleotides: TGCGCCAGCAGCTTGTTCCGGCAGGTCACAGATACGCAGTATTTT.